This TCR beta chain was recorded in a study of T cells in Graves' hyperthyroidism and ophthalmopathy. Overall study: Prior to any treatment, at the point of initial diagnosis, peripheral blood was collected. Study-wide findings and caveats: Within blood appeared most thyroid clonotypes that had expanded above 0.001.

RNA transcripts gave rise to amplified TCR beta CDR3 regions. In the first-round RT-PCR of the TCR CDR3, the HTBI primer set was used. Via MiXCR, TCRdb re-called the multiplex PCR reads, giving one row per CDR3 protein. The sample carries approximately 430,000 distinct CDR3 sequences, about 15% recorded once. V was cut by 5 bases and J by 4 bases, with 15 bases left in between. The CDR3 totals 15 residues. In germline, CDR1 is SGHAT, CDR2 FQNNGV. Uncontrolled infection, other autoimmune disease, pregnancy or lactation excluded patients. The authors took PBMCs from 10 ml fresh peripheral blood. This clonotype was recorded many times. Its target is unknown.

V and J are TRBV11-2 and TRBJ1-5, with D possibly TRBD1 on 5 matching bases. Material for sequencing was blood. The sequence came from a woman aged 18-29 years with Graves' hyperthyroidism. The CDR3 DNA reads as TGTGCCAGCAGCCGGTCCGGGACCGTTAATCAGCCCCAGCATTTT. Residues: CASSRSGTVNQPQHF.